A single sample is the source of the 5 T cell receptor beta chains below, sequenced in a study of control samples from healthy donors and cancer patients. Only in-frame clones appear in the TCRdb table, and some are missing; sequencing was by immunoSEQ multiplex PCR. The data hold roughly 370,000 clones, with 75% to 95% observed a single time. Sequencing input: PBMCs. The source of these receptors is a man aged 35 to 55 with head and neck cancer.

J is TRBJ2-7 and V is TRBV12-3 or TRBV12-4; D gene ambiguous. V was trimmed by 4 bases and J by 3 bases, leaving 7 bases between them. The CDR3 runs to 12 residues. CDR3 sequence (DNA): TGTGCCAGCAGTTCTGAAGGCTACGAGCAGTACTTC. It specifies CASSSEGYEQYF.

In its sample, this clone was seen once. The chain carries TRBV12-3 or TRBV12-4 and TRBJ1-1; the D is unclear. V was trimmed by 3 bases and J by 1 base, leaving 6 bases between them. This CDR3 is 13 amino acids long. Here the CDR3 DNA reads TGTGCCAGCAGTTTGGGTAGGAACACTGAAGCTTTCTTT. Amino acid sequence: CASSLGRNTEAFF.

The chain links TRBV7-2 to TRBJ1-2; 7 bases are shared with TRBD1. The V and J ends lost 5 bases and 4 bases, in that order; junction bases with no gene match: 7. The CDR3 is 14 amino acids. Per the germline V gene, CDR1 is SGHTA and CDR2 is FQGNSA. Here the CDR3 reads CASSPKGQSYGYTF. As DNA, the CDR3 is TGTGCCAGCAGCCCTAAGGGACAGAGCTATGGCTACACCTTC.

This clone was seen only once. The same CDR3 also results from other DNA sequences found in this sample. The chain carries TRBV12-3 or TRBV12-4 and TRBJ2-5; D unclear. Trimming removed 3 bases at V and 5 bases at J, with 4 bases between. The CDR3 loop spans 11 amino acids. CDR3 DNA sequence: TGTGCCAGCAGTTTTGGGGAGACCCAGTACTTC. This codes for CASSFGETQYF.

The chain uses TRBV27 and TRBJ2-7, with D unresolved. CDR1 MNHEY and CDR2 SMNVEV come from the germline V gene (reference sequence). The CDR3 contains 13 residues. Trimming stripped 5 bases from V and 0 bases from J, with 8 bases between. CDR3 sequence: CASSEPNSYEQYF. The DNA of the CDR3 is TGTGCCAGCAGTGAACCCAACTCCTACGAGCAGTACTTC.